This TCR beta chain was found in a study of monozygotic twins with inflammatory bowel disease. For each CDR3 protein, TCRdb gives one entry from its re-call of the 5' RACE reads, without DNA. This repertoire includes approximately 330,000 distinct CDR3 sequences. Looked up from germline, CDR1 is DFQATT and CDR2 is SNEGSKA (reference sequence). This CDR3 is 13 amino acids long. This chain joins TRBV20-1 and TRBJ1-2; TCRdb gives TRBD1 as the D gene, but with no DNA this cannot be confirmed. The sequence derives from a human donor with ulcerative colitis or Crohn's disease, or a healthy co-twin of an affected twin (not recorded which). Sequencing was done on a sample of blood. The CDR3 protein is CSATVSGDYGYTF.